The entry below describes one TCR beta chain. These data originate in a study of cytomegalovirus exposure and HLA in healthy donors. Turning to the study itself: In a later analysis, the 100 to 150 validation repertoires were reported to have used the same platform as the approximately 670 first-cohort repertoires.

In germline, CDR1 is SQVTM, CDR2 ANQGSEA. V lost 4 bases and J lost 4, with 8 bases in between. The CDR3 has 12 residues. TCRdb's copy holds only in-frame clones and misses some; the assay was immunoSEQ multiplex PCR. The table lists some 150,000 clones, 85% to 90% of them singletons. This receptor was obtained from a woman aged 18-35 years in good health and CMV-seropositive. The chain links TRBV29-1 to TRBJ2-1; D ambiguous. Sequenced sample: PBMCs. CDR3 nucleotide sequence: TGCAGCGTTGTTCGCGGATACAATGAGCAGTTCTTC. This codes for CSVVRGYNEQFF.